Listed below are T cell receptor beta chains from one sample, sequenced in a study of human T cells and chemical hapten exposure. TCRdb re-analysed the RACE reads in MiXCR, keeping a single row per CDR3 protein. The sample lists under 450,000 distinct CDR3 sequences, about 6.3% occurring once. Sequenced here: whole blood, sampled in connection with sensitization to the hapten diphenylcyclopropenone (DPC). The receptors derive from a woman aged 18-35 years with alopecia areata. Some clones in this sample may be carry-over from other donors' samples. Both conserved end residues are part of each CDR3. D genes are given only for firm matches. Part of the rows lack a size; the others show once, few, many or a class for expanded clones.

>TRBJ1-2|TRBV7-8|NA|TRBD1
CASSLGQGQGANYGYTF
TGTGCCAGCAGCTTAGGTCAGGGACAGGGGGCTAACTATGGCTACACCTTC
>TRBJ1-2|TRBV2|NA|TRBD1
CASSERAGGFGYTF
TGTGCCAGCAGTGAACGGGCAGGGGGTTTTGGCTACACCTTC
>TRBJ1-4|TRBV2|many|TRBD1
CASTTGGGPNEKLFF
TGTGCCAGCACAACAGGGGGCGGACCTAATGAAAAACTGTTTTTT
>TRBJ2-1|TRBV10-3|NA|NA
CAISETGLSEEQFF
TGTGCCATCAGTGAGACTGGACTTTCTGAGGAACAGTTCTTC
>TRBJ2-7|TRBV6-5|few|TRBD2
CASSPWTSGGDYEQYF
TGTGCCAGCAGTCCCTGGACTAGCGGGGGGGACTACGAGCAGTACTTC
>TRBJ1-3|TRBV10-3|many|NA
CAISESTRGTGGNTIYF
TGTGCCATCAGTGAGTCGACTCGAGGGACTGGTGGAAACACCATATATTTT
>TRBJ2-3|TRBV9|NA|NA
CASSPDTHTDTQYF
TGTGCCAGCAGCCCCGACACACACACAGATACGCAGTATTTT
>TRBJ1-1|TRBV12-3/TRBV12-4|many|NA
CASSLIPGNTEAFF
TGTGCCAGCAGTTTAATACCAGGGAACACTGAAGCTTTCTTT
>TRBJ2-5|TRBV29-1|many|NA
CSVVGGFGYQETQYF
TGCAGCGTTGTTGGAGGGTTTGGGTACCAAGAGACCCAGTACTTC
>TRBJ2-1|TRBV7-8|NA|NA
CASSPGKGYNEQFF
TGTGCCAGCAGCCCGGGAAAAGGATACAATGAGCAGTTCTTC
>TRBJ2-1|TRBV7-9|few|NA
CASSSLANRRNEQFF
TGTGCCAGCAGCTCTCTAGCGAATAGAAGGAATGAGCAGTTCTTC
>TRBJ1-1|TRBV6-2/TRBV6-3|many|NA
CASSYGGGNTEAFF
TGTGCCAGCAGTTACGGCGGCGGGAACACTGAAGCTTTCTTT
>TRBJ1-2|TRBV5-6|NA|NA
CASYVQHLIYGYTF
TGTGCCAGCTACGTCCAACACCTAATCTATGGCTACACCTTC
>TRBJ1-3|TRBV7-9|few|NA
CASSPREGYSGNTIYF
TGTGCCAGCAGCCCCCGCGAGGGCTACTCTGGAAACACCATATATTTT
>TRBJ1-2|TRBV27|many|TRBD1
CASRRNPGGTYGYTF
TGTGCCAGCAGGAGAAATCCAGGGGGCACCTATGGCTACACCTTC
>TRBJ1-1|TRBV12-3/TRBV12-4|few|NA
CASSGRRTEAFF
TGTGCCAGCAGCGGCAGAAGGACTGAAGCTTTCTTT
>TRBJ2-1|TRBV7-8|NA|NA
CASGRGSGYYNEQFF
TGTGCCAGCGGTCGTGGGAGCGGTTACTACAATGAGCAGTTCTTC
>TRBJ1-1|TRBV6-2/TRBV6-3|few|NA
CASSVYGGITEAFF
TGTGCCAGCAGTGTCTATGGAGGTATAACTGAAGCTTTCTTT
>TRBJ2-3|TRBV20-1|few|NA
CSSVDSYTDTQYF
TGCAGTTCGGTCGACTCCTACACAGATACGCAGTATTTT
>TRBJ1-1|TRBV4-1|many|NA
CASSQDSSPFTEAFF
TGCGCCAGCAGCCAAGACAGTTCCCCTTTCACTGAAGCTTTCTTT
>TRBJ2-3|TRBV10-3|few|NA
CAIREQTSNTQYF
TGTGCCATCAGGGAACAGACTAGTAATACGCAGTATTTT
>TRBJ2-4|TRBV6-2/TRBV6-3|few|NA
CASSSGRGVNIQYF
TGTGCCAGCAGCTCAGGTCGAGGGGTCAACATTCAGTACTTC
>TRBJ2-2|TRBV6-2/TRBV6-3|many|NA
CASRGSNTGELFF
TGTGCCAGCAGGGGGTCGAACACCGGGGAGCTGTTTTTT
>TRBJ2-1|TRBV20-1|many|NA
CSASGGVYNEQFF
TGCAGTGCTAGCGGGGGAGTCTACAATGAGCAGTTCTTC
>TRBJ2-3|TRBV20-1|many|TRBD2
CSAPEPSGGTSTDTQYF
TGCAGTGCGCCTGAACCCAGCGGGGGCACTAGCACAGATACGCAGTATTTT
>TRBJ2-1|TRBV6-8|NA|NA
CASSYSGTTGDFPNEQFF
TGTGCCAGCAGTTACTCGGGCACTACAGGGGACTTCCCGAATGAGCAGTTCTTC
>TRBJ1-1|TRBV6-6|NA|NA
CASTNRGGANTEAFF
TGTGCCAGCACCAACCGGGGTGGGGCGAACACTGAAGCTTTCTTT
>TRBJ1-1|TRBV5-1|many|TRBD1
CASSFRGRIDTEAFF
TGCGCCAGCAGCTTCAGGGGGCGCATAGACACTGAAGCTTTCTTT
>TRBJ2-3|TRBV13|many|NA
CASSLVARTDTQYF
TGTGCCAGCAGCTTGGTGGCTAGGACAGATACGCAGTATTTT
>TRBJ2-3|TRBV10-3|few|NA
CAISDSTSDTQYF
TGTGCCATCAGTGATAGTACTTCAGATACGCAGTATTTT
>TRBJ2-2|TRBV14|few|TRBD1
CASSPGQLNTGELFF
TGTGCCAGCAGCCCGGGACAGCTTAACACCGGGGAGCTGTTTTTT
>TRBJ1-1|TRBV7-9|many|NA
CASSLVSDTEAFF
TGTGCCAGCAGCTTAGTTTCAGACACTGAAGCTTTCTTT
>TRBJ2-3|TRBV6-6|few|TRBD2
CASRRGGVADTQYF
TGTGCCAGCCGCCGGGGGGGTGTAGCAGATACGCAGTATTTT
>TRBJ1-2|TRBV27|many|NA
CASLPVARGSGYTF
TGTGCCAGCCTCCCTGTAGCAAGGGGGTCTGGCTACACCTTC
>TRBJ1-2|TRBV7-9|many|NA
CASSPPIRPGSGYGYTF
TGTGCCAGCAGCCCTCCTATCCGACCGGGAAGTGGCTATGGCTACACCTTC
>TRBJ1-6|TRBV7-2|many|NA
CASSVGSPNSPLHF
TGTGCCAGCAGCGTCGGGTCCCCCAATTCACCCCTCCACTTT
>TRBJ1-3|TRBV7-2|NA|NA
CASSLATPSGNTIYF
TGTGCCAGCAGCTTGGCGACACCCTCTGGAAACACCATATATTTT